This TCR beta chain was observed in a study of blood T cell repertoires in COVID-19. Overall study: Sources were T cells, B-cell-depleted T cells, or PBMCs; the material itself was cDNA or gDNA.

Seattle's cohort entered during active infection and was followed longitudinally. Per the original data handling: Cell counts per sample came from amplifying reference gene primers. Clones were sequenced by immunoSEQ multiplex PCR, and TCRdb holds only the in-frame ones, with some missing. From that table come the V and J calls and clone size; the DNA was used to work out D and trimming. Here the sample spans about 160,000 clones, roughly 90% being singletons. Germline V gene data show CDR1 as SGDLS and CDR2 as YYNGEE. The CDR3 is 14 residues long. V was pared by 4 bases and J by 5 bases, with 15 bases between.

This chain connects TRBV9 to TRBJ1-2, with D maybe TRBD1 (5 bases). Sequencing was performed on peripheral blood. The source of this sequence is a man aged 30-40 years with COVID-19, enrolled during active disease. This CDR3 reads CASSLDTRTYGYTF. CDR3 in DNA: TGTGCCAGCAGCCTGGACACGCGAACTTATGGCTACACCTTC.